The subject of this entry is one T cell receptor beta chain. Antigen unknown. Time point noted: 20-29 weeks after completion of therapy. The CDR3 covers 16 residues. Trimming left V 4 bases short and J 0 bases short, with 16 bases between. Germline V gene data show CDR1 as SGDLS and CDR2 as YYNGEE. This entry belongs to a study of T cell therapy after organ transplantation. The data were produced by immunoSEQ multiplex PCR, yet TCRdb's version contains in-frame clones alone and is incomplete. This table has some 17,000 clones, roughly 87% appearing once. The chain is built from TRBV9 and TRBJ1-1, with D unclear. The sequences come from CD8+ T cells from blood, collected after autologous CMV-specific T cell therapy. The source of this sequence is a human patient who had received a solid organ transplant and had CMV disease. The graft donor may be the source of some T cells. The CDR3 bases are TGTGCCAGCAGCCCCCCCGGAGGATACATGAACACTGAAGCTTTCTTT. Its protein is CASSPPGGYMNTEAFF. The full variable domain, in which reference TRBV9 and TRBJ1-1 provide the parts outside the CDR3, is DSGVTQTPKHLITATGQRVTLRCSPRSGDLSVYWYQQSLDQGLQFLIQYYNGEERAKGNILERFSAQQFPDLHSELNLSSLELGDSALYFCASSPPGGYMNTEAFFGQGTRLTVV.